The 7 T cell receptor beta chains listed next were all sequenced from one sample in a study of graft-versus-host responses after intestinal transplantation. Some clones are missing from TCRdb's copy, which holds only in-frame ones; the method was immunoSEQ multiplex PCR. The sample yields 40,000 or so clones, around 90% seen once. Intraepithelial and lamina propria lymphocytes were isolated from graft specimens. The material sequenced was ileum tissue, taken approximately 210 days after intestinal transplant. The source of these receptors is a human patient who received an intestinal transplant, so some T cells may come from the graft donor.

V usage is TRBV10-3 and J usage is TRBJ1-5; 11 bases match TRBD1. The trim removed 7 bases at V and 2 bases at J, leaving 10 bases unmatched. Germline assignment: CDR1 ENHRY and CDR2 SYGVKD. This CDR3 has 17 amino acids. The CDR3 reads CAINRTGGTSGNQPQHF. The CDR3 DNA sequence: TGTGCCATCAACAGGACAGGGGGCACCTCGGGCAATCAGCCCCAGCATTTT.

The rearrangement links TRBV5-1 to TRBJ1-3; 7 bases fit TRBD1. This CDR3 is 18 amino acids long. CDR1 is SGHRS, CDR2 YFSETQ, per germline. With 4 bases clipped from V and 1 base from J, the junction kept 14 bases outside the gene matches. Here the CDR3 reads CASSRGQASTLSGNTIYF. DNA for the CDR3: TGCGCCAGCAGCCGCGGACAGGCTTCCACTCTTTCTGGAAACACCATATATTTT.

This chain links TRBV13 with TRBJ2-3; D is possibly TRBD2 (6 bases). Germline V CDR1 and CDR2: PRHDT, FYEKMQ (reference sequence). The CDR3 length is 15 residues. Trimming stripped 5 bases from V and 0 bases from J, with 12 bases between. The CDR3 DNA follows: TGTGCCAGCAGCCCACGTGGGGGGAGCACAGATACGCAGTATTTT. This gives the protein CASSPRGGSTDTQYF.

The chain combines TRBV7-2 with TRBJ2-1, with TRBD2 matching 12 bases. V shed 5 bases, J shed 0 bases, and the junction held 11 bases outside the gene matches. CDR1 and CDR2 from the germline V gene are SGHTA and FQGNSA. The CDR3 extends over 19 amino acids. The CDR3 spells CASSQEALAGGSSYNEQFF. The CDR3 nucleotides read TGTGCCAGCAGCCAGGAGGCCCTAGCGGGGGGGAGCTCCTACAATGAGCAGTTCTTC.

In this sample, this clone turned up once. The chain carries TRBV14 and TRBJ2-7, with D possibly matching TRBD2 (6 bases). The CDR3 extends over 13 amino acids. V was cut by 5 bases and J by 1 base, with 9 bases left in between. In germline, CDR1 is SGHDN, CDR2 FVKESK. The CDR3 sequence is CASSSRESYEQYF. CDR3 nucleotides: TGTGCCAGCAGCTCCCGGGAGTCCTACGAGCAGTACTTC.

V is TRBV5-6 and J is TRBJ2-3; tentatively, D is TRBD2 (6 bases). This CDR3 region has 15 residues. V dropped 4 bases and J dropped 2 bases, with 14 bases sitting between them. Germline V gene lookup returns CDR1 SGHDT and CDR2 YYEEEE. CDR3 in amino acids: CASSTGGTYTDTQYF. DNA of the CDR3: TGTGCCAGCAGCACTGGGGGGACGTACACAGATACGCAGTATTTT.

The CDR3 DNA reads TGTGCCAGCAGAGCCGGGACTAGCGCTTACCAAGAGACCCAGTACTTC. Encoded protein: CASRAGTSAYQETQYF. The chain joins TRBV9 to TRBJ2-5; TRBD2 matches 10 bases. Germline V gives CDR1 SGDLS, CDR2 YYNGEE. The CDR3 spans 16 residues. V lost 5 bases to trimming and J lost 0 bases; unmatched junction nucleotides: 7.